The 2 T cell receptor beta chains reported below all come from one sample, sequenced in a study of cytomegalovirus exposure and HLA in healthy donors. 60 Vbeta and 13 Jbeta primers were used in PCR. Profiled with immunoSEQ multiplex PCR; TCRdb holds only in-frame clones, not every one. The table lists more than 100,000 clones, roughly 80% of them singletons, with 1% in the top ten. Sequencing used PBMCs. All receptors derive from a man between 35 and 55 years old in good health and CMV-seronegative.

The genes are TRBV30 and TRBJ2-6, with D unclear. Germline V CDR1 and CDR2: GTSNPN, SVGIG (reference sequence). V was clipped by 3 bases and J by 3 bases, with 6 bases between them. The CDR3 is made up of 13 amino acids. Written as DNA, the CDR3 is TGTGCCTGGAGCTTGAGTGGGGCCAACGTCCTGACTTTC. It is translated as CAWSLSGANVLTF.

The chain has TRBV15 and TRBJ1-3; 7 nucleotides match TRBD1. The CDR3 is made up of 16 amino acids. V dropped 0 bases and J dropped 7; count of bases not matched to a gene: 9. Germline V gives CDR1 LNHNV, CDR2 YYDKDF (reference sequence). The CDR3 reads CATSRDQAAGGNTIYF. DNA for the CDR3: TGTGCCACCAGCAGAGATCAGGCAGCAGGGGGTAACACCATATATTTT.